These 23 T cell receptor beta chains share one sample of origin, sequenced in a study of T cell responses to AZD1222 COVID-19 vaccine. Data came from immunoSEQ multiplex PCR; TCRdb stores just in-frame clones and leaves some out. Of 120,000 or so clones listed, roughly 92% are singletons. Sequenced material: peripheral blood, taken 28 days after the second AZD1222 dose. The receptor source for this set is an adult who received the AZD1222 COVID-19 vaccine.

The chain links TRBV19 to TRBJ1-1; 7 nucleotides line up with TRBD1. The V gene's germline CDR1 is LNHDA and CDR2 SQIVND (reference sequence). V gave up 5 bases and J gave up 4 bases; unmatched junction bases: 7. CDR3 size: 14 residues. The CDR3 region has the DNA TGTGCCAGTAGTGTGCTGGACAGGCGCACTGAAGCTTTCTTT. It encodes CASSVLDRRTEAFF.

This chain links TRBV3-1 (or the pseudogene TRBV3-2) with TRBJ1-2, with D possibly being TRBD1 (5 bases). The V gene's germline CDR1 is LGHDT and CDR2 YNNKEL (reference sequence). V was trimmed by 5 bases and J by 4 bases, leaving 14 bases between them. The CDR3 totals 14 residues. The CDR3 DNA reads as TGTGCCAGCAGCTCCACTGCCGGGACCTATGGCTACACCTTC. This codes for CASSSTAGTYGYTF.

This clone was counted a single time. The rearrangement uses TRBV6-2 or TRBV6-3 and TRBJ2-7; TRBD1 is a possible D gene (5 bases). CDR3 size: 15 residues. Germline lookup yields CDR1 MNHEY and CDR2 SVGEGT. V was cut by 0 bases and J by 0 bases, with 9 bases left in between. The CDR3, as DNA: TGTGCCAGCAGTTACTCCTACAGGAGCTCCTACGAGCAGTACTTC. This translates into CASSYSYRSSYEQYF.

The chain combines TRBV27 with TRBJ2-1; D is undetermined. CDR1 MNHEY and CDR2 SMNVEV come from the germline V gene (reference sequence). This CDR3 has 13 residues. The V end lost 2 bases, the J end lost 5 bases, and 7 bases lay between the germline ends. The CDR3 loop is CASSLVRDNEQFF. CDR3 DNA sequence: TGTGCCAGCAGTTTAGTCCGTGACAATGAGCAGTTCTTC.

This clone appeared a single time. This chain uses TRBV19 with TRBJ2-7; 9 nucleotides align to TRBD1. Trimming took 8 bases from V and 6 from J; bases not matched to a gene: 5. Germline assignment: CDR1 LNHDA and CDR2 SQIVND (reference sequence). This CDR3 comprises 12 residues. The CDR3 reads CASGNRGREQYF. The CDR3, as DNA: TGTGCCAGTGGAAACAGGGGGCGCGAGCAGTACTTC.

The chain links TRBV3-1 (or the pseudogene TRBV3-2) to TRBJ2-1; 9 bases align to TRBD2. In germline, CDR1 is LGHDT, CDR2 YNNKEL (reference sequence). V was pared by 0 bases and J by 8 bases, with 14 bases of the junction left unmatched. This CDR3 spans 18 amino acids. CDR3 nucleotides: TGTGCCAGCAGCCAAGACACCGGGACTAGCTGGGGTTACGATGAGCAGTTCTTC. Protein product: CASSQDTGTSWGYDEQFF.

The CDR3 sequence is CAWGPPPTGGSGEQYF. Here the CDR3 DNA reads TGTGCCTGGGGTCCTCCCCCGACAGGGGGCTCAGGCGAGCAGTACTTC. This sequence joins TRBV30 and TRBJ2-7, with 10 bases that match TRBD1. CDR1 and CDR2 from the germline V gene are GTSNPN and SVGIG (reference sequence). Trimming cost V 5 bases and J 6 bases; bases outside gene matches: 16. The CDR3 consists of 16 residues.

The CDR3 DNA reads as TGTGCCAGCAGCACCGAGGGTGCACAGGGATATGAAAAACTGTTTTTT. Its protein is CASSTEGAQGYEKLFF. J is TRBJ1-4 and V is TRBV28, with D maybe TRBD1 (6 bases). This CDR3 spans 16 amino acids. CDR1 MDHEN and CDR2 SYDVKM come from the germline V gene. V lost 6 bases and J lost 6, with 20 bases in between. Combining the CDR3 with reference TRBV28 and TRBJ1-4 gives the whole variable domain DVKVTQSSRYLVKRTGEKVFLECVQDMDHENMFWYRQDPGLGLRLIYFSYDVKMKEKGDIPEGYSVSREKKERFSLILESASTNQTSMYLCASSTEGAQGYEKLFFGSGTQLSVL.

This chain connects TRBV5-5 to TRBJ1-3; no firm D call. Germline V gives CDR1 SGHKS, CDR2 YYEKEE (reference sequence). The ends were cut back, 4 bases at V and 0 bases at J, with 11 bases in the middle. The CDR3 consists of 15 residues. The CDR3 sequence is CASSPTPSSGNTIYF. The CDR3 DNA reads TGTGCCAGCAGCCCTACACCTTCCTCTGGAAACACCATATATTTT. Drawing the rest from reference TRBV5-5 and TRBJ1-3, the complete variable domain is DAGVTQSPTHLIKTRGQQVTLRCSPISGHKSVSWYQQVLGQGPQFIFQYYEKEERGRGNFPDRFSARQFPNYSSELNVNALLLGDSALYLCASSPTPSSGNTIYFGEGSWLTVV.

CDR3 protein: CASSTGLEQYF. Written as DNA, the CDR3 is TGTGCCAGCTCAACAGGTCTCGAGCAGTACTTC. The J gene is TRBJ2-7, the V gene TRBV18, with D perhaps matching TRBD1 (5 bases). V shed 5 bases and J shed 6 bases, with 8 bases lying between them. The CDR3 covers 11 residues. Germline V lookup: CDR1 KGHSH, CDR2 LQKENI. The full variable domain, with the rest looked up from reference TRBV18 and TRBJ2-7, is NAGVMQNPRHLVRRRGQEARLRCSPMKGHSHVYWYRQLPEEGLKFMVYLQKENIIDESGMPKERFSAEFPKEGPSILRIQQVVRGDSAAYFCASSTGLEQYFGPGTRLTVT.

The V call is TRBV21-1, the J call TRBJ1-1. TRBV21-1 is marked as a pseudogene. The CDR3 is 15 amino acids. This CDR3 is CASSPGGRRNTEAFF. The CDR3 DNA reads TGTGCCAGCAGCCCCGGGGGACGGAGGAACACTGAAGCTTTCTTT.

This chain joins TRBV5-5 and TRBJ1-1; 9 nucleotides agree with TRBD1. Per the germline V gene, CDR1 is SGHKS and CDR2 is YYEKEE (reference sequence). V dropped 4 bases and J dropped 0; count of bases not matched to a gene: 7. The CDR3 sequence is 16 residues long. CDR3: CASSAGTGYMNTEAFF. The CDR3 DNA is TGTGCCAGCAGCGCCGGGACAGGGTACATGAACACTGAAGCTTTCTTT.

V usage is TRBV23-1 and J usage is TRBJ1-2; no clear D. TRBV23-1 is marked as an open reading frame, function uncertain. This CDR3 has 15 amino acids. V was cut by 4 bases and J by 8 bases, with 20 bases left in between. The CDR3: CASSPKKWTAQGYTF. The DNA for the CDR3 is TGCGCCAGCAGTCCCAAGAAGTGGACGGCCCAAGGCTACACCTTC.

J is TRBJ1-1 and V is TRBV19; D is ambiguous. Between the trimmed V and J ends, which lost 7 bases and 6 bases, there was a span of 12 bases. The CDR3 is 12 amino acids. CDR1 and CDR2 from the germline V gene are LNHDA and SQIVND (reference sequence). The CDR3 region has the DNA TGTGCCAGTACGCATTGGTCCTCTGAAGCTTTCTTT. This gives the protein CASTHWSSEAFF.

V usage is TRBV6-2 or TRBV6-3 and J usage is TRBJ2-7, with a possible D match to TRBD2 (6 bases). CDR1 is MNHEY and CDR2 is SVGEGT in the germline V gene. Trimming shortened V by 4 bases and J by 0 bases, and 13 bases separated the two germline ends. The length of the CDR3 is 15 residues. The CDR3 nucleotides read TGTGCCAGCAGTTCCCGGGACTCCAGCTCCTACGAGCAGTACTTC. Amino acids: CASSSRDSSSYEQYF.

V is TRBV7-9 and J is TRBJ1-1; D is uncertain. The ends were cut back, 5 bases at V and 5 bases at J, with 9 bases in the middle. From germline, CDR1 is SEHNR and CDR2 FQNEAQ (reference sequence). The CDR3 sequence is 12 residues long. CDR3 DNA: TGTGCCAGCAGCCAAAGCGGGACTGAAGCTTTCTTT. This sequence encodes CASSQSGTEAFF.

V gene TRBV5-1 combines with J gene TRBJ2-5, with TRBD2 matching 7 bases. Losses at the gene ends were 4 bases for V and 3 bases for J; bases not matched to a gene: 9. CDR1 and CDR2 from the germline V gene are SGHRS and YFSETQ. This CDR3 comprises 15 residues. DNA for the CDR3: TGCGCCAGCAGCGCCTCCGGGACTATAGAAGAGACCCAGTACTTC. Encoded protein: CASSASGTIEETQYF.

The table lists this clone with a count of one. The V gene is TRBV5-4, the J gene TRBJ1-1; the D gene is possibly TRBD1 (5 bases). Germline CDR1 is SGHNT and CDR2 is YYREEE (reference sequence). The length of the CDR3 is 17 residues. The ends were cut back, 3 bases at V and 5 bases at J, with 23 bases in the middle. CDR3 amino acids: CASSWGSPSGALTEAFF. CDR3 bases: TGTGCCAGCAGCTGGGGGTCCCCCTCCGGGGCCTTAACTGAAGCTTTCTTT.

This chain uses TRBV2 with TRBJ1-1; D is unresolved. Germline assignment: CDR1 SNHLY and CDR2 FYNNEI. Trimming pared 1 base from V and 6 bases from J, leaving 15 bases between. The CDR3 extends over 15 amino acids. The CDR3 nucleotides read TGTGCCAGCAGTGAAGGCCCTGGGCAGGTAGCTGAAGCTTTCTTT. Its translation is CASSEGPGQVAEAFF. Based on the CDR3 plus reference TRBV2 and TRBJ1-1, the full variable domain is EPEVTQTPSHQVTQMGQEVILRCVPISNHLYFYWYRQILGQKVEFLVSFYNNEISEKSEIFDDQFSVERPDGSNFTLKIRSTKLEDSAMYFCASSEGPGQVAEAFFGQGTRLTVV.

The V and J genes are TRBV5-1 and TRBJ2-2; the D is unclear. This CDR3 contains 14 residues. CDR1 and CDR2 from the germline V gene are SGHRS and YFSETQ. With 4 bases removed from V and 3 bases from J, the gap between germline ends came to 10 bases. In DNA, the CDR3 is TGCGCCAGCAGCATCAATGGGGACACCGGGGAGCTGTTTTTT. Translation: CASSINGDTGELFF.

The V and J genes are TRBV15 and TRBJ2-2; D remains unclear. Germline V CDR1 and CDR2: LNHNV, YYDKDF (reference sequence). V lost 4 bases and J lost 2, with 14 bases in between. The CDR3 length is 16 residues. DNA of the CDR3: TGTGCCACCAGCAAAAAAGCATGGGTCAACACCGGGGAGCTGTTTTTT. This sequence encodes CATSKKAWVNTGELFF.

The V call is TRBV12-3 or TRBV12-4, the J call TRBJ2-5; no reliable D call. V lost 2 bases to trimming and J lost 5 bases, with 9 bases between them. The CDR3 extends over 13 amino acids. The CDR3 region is CASSLLRWETQYF. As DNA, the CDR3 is TGTGCCAGCAGTTTACTCCGGTGGGAGACCCAGTACTTC.

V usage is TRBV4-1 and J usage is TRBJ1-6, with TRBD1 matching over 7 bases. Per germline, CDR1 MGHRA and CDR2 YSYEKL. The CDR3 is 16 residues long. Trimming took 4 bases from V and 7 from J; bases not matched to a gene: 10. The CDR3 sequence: CASSLPRSGGNSPLHF. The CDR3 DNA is TGCGCCAGCAGCCTGCCCCGGTCAGGGGGAAATTCACCCCTCCACTTT.